The clone carrying this TCR delta chain has more than one count but fewer than ten. Given a far larger clone just one base away, this is likely a sequencing read error. The data belong to a study of γδ T cells in repeated Plasmodium falciparum infection. TCRdb re-called the multiplex PCR reads with CATT. The sample carries some 100,000 delta-chain clones, 1.4% to 1.5% recorded once. Vgamma9/Vdelta2+ and Vdelta2-negative gammadelta T cells were flow-sorted from PBMC for bulk sequencing. The CDR3 is made up of 27 amino acids. In germline, CDR1 is TSWWSYY, CDR2 QGS. The specimen was gamma-delta T cells from blood. This TCR derives from a pool of human donors (malaria-infected and uninfected, not separated). The V gene call reads TRDV1; no J gene was called; TRDD3 was called by the table and not checked on the DNA. The CDR3 coding sequence is TGTGCTCTTGGAAAACAGAAGCTTCTCGCCACGCGGATGCAGGGGGATACGCGTATGAGGGCCACCGATAAACTCATCTTC. It codes for CALGKQKLLATRMQGDTRMRATDKLIF.